The 17 T cell receptor beta chains below come from one sample, sequenced in a study of beta chain features in type 1 diabetes. Study observations and caveats: When Type 1 diabetes patients were examined, their TCRB CDR3s proved moderately but significantly shorter in all four CD4+ subsets.

The sequenced template was cDNA made from the entire isolated RNA. Profiling relied on immunoSEQ multiplex PCR, and the TCRdb table lists in-frame clones only, not all of them. Among about 250,000 clones listed, about 11% were seen once. No antigens are known for them. The sequenced material came from naive CD4+ T cells from blood. The receptor set was obtained from a man aged 25 to 40 with type 1 diabetes.

The rearrangement joins TRBV15 to TRBJ2-7; TRBD1 agrees at 10 bases. Germline V gives CDR1 LNHNV, CDR2 YYDKDF (reference sequence). Unmatched junction bases numbered 6, after V lost 3 bases and J lost 4 bases. This CDR3 comprises 15 residues. CDR3: CATSSQGTGVYEQYF. CDR3 DNA: TGTGCCACCAGCAGCCAGGGGACAGGGGTATACGAGCAGTACTTC.

The chain recombines TRBV7-2 with TRBJ2-6; D is ambiguous. The germline gives CDR1 SGHTA, CDR2 FQGNSA. Trimming removed 1 base at V and 4 bases at J, with 8 bases between. This CDR3 is built from 15 residues. CDR3 coding DNA: TGTGCCAGCAGCTTAGGCGGTTCCGGGGCCAACGTCCTGACTTTC. It codes for CASSLGGSGANVLTF.

The table lists this clone with a few counts. V is TRBV7-2 and J is TRBJ2-7; no clear D gene. Trimming left V 5 bases short and J 3 bases short, with 5 bases between. The CDR3 extends over 11 amino acids. Germline CDR1 SGHTA, CDR2 FQGNSA. The CDR3 coding sequence is TGTGCCAGCAGCGCGGACTACGAGCAGTACTTC. Residues: CASSADYEQYF.

The J gene is TRBJ2-2, the V gene TRBV7-2; D not certain. Germline V lookup: CDR1 SGHTA, CDR2 FQGNSA. The germline V and J ends were trimmed by 4 bases and 7 bases, with 7 bases remaining between them. This CDR3 region has 12 residues. The CDR3 loop is CASSSYSGELFF. CDR3 DNA: TGTGCCAGCAGCTCCTACAGCGGGGAGCTGTTTTTT.

The rearrangement links TRBV4-3 to TRBJ2-4; 7 nucleotides line up with TRBD2. Losses at the gene ends were 1 base for V and 9 bases for J; bases not matched to a gene: 3. The CDR3 is 13 amino acids. Germline values: CDR1 LGHNA, CDR2 YSLEER. CDR3 amino acids: CASSQAGEGIQYF. The CDR3 bases are TGCGCCAGCAGCCAAGCGGGGGAGGGCATTCAGTACTTC.

The gene calls are TRBV19 and TRBJ2-7; 7 bases line up with TRBD1. The germline CDR1 and CDR2 sequences are LNHDA and SQIVND (reference sequence). The J segment lost 4 bases and the V segment lost 7 bases, leaving 13 bases of the junction unmatched. The CDR3 has 15 amino acids. The CDR3 here is CASIPVGDRGYEQYF. In nucleotides, the CDR3 is TGTGCCAGTATCCCCGTTGGGGACAGAGGATACGAGCAGTACTTC.

The V call is TRBV7-8, the J call TRBJ2-1, with TRBD1 identical over 9 bases. V lost 1 base, J lost 7 bases, and 2 bases stayed unmatched. Germline CDR1 and CDR2: SGHVS and FQNEAQ. This CDR3 contains 14 residues. The CDR3 region is CASSLGDRANEQFF. For the CDR3, the DNA is TGTGCCAGCAGCTTAGGGGACAGGGCAAATGAGCAGTTCTTC.

The J gene is TRBJ1-1, the V gene TRBV29-1; 7 nucleotides line up with TRBD1. Germline loops: CDR1 SQVTM, CDR2 ANQGSEA. Trimming removed 7 bases from V and 4 bases from J; junction bases left unmatched: 9. This CDR3 is 13 amino acids long. CDR3 sequence: CSATGNHGTEAFF. The CDR3 DNA reads as TGCAGCGCGACAGGGAATCATGGCACTGAAGCTTTCTTT.

V gene TRBV27 combines with J gene TRBJ2-7; weak D call: TRBD2 (6 bases). V was trimmed by 5 bases and J by 3 bases, leaving 17 bases between them. Germline lookup yields CDR1 MNHEY and CDR2 SMNVEV (reference sequence). The CDR3 has 15 amino acids. The CDR3 reads CASSPWGDLGYEQYF. The CDR3, as DNA: TGTGCCAGCAGTCCTTGGGGGGATCTAGGCTACGAGCAGTACTTC.

This clone showed up just a few times. J is TRBJ2-7 and V is TRBV28, with D unclear. CDR1 and CDR2 (germline): MDHEN, SYDVKM. Trimming cost V 4 bases and J 2 bases, with 6 bases left between them. There are 12 residues in the CDR3. The CDR3 is CASSSQAYEQYF. CDR3 nucleotides: TGTGCCAGCAGTTCCCAGGCCTACGAGCAGTACTTC.

The gene calls are TRBV19 and TRBJ2-6; D remains unclear. This CDR3 has 16 residues. The germline V and J ends were trimmed by 9 bases and 1 base, with 16 bases remaining between them. Germline CDR1 is LNHDA and CDR2 is SQIVND (reference sequence). CDR3 in DNA: TGTGCCAGCCAGAGCCATAGAGGTTCTGGGGCCAACGTCCTGACTTTC. Translating gives CASQSHRGSGANVLTF.

This clone occurred a few times. V and J are TRBV7-3 and TRBJ2-7; D might be TRBD2 (6 bases). Germline CDR1 is SGHTA and CDR2 is FQGTGA. The CDR3 is 13 amino acids. V shed 5 bases and J shed 6 bases, with 14 bases lying between them. CDR3 protein: CASSPQAGGEQYF. The CDR3 DNA reads TGTGCCAGCAGCCCCCAGGCCGGGGGCGAGCAGTACTTC.

The rearrangement joins TRBV6-6 to TRBJ1-3; 7 positions agree with TRBD1. Trimming cost V 10 bases and J 0 bases; bases outside gene matches: 12. CDR1 MNHNY and CDR2 SVGAGI come from the germline V gene (reference sequence). The CDR3 contains 16 residues. The CDR3 region has the DNA TGTGCCACTGAATGGAGGGGGCCTAACTCTGGAAACACCATATATTTT. Amino acid sequence: CATEWRGPNSGNTIYF.

This clone was seen a few times. This chain uses TRBV7-2 with TRBJ2-3, with a weak D call TRBD1 (6 bases). The V and J ends lost 5 bases and 3 bases respectively, with 9 bases between them. CDR1 SGHTA and CDR2 FQGNSA come from the germline V gene. The CDR3 length is 13 residues. The CDR3 sequence: CASSIQGTDTQYF. The CDR3 DNA is TGTGCCAGCAGCATCCAGGGGACAGATACGCAGTATTTT.

The table lists this clone with a few counts. The chain couples TRBV4-1 to TRBJ1-6, with TRBD1 matching over 11 bases. After removal of 2 bases from V and 8 bases from J, the junction contained 5 bases not matched to a gene. The germline V gene encodes CDR1 MGHRA and CDR2 YSYEKL. The CDR3 is 16 amino acids. The CDR3 region has the DNA TGCGCCAGCAGCCAAAGGGACAGGGGGTTGGATTCACCCCTCCACTTT. Translated, it gives CASSQRDRGLDSPLHF.

In its sample, this clone was seen once. The chain's CDR3 is CASSLAPTGPTEAFF. The DNA of the CDR3 is TGTGCCAGCAGCTTAGCCCCGACAGGCCCCACTGAAGCTTTCTTT. The chain carries TRBV7-2 and TRBJ1-1; a possible D gene is TRBD1 (6 bases). Germline V gives CDR1 SGHTA, CDR2 FQGNSA. Trimming took off 0 bases at V and 4 bases at J, with 12 bases between the two ends. The CDR3 has 15 amino acids. Supplemented by reference TRBV7-2 and TRBJ1-1, the full variable domain reads GAGVSQSPSNKVTEKGKDVELRCDPISGHTALYWYRQSLGQGLEFLIYFQGNSAPDKSGLPSDRFSAERTGGSVSTLTIQRTQQEDSAVYLCASSLAPTGPTEAFFGQGTRLTVV.

This clone was seen once. The V call is TRBV27, the J call TRBJ1-5, with D perhaps matching TRBD1 (6 bases). CDR3 size: 14 residues. Germline CDR1 reads MNHEY; CDR2 reads SMNVEV (reference sequence). Trimming removed 3 bases from V and 12 bases from J, with 18 bases in between. CDR3 protein: CASSFLDRPRIQHF. The CDR3 bases are TGTGCCAGCAGTTTTCTCGACAGGCCCCGTATCCAGCATTTT.